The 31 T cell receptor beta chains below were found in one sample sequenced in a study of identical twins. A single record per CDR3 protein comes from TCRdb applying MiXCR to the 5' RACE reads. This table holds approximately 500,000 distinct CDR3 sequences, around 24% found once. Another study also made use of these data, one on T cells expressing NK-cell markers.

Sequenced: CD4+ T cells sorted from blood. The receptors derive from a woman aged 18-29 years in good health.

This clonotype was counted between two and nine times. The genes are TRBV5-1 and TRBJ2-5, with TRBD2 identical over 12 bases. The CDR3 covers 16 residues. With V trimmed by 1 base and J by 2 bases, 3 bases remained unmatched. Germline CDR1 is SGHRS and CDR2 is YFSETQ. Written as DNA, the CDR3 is TGCGCCAGCAGCTTGCCTAGCGGGGGGGCACAAGAGACCCAGTACTTC. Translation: CASSLPSGGAQETQYF.

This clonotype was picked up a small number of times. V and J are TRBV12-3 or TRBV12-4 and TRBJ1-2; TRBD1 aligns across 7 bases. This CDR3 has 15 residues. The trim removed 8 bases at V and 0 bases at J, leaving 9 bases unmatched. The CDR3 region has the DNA TGTGCCAGCGCAGATACAGGGGTAGCTAACTATGGCTACACCTTC. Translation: CASADTGVANYGYTF.

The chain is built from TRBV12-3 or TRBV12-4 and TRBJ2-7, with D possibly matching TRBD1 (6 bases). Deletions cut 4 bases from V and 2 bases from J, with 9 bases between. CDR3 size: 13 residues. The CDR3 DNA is TGTGCCAGCAGTTCCTGGACAGCCTACGAGCAGTACTTC. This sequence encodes CASSSWTAYEQYF.

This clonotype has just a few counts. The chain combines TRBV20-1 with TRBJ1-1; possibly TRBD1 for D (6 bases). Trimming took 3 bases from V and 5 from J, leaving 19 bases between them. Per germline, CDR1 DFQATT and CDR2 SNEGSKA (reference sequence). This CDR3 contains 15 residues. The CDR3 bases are TGCAGTGCTAGGAACGGGGGCTTGGGTCGAACTGAAGCTTTCTTT. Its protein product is CSARNGGLGRTEAFF.

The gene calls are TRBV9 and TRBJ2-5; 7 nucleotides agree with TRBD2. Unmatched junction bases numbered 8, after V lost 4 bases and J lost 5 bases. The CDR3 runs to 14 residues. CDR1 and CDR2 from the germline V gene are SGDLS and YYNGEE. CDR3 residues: CASSSGTTRETQYF. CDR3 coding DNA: TGTGCCAGCAGCTCCGGGACTACACGGGAGACCCAGTACTTC.

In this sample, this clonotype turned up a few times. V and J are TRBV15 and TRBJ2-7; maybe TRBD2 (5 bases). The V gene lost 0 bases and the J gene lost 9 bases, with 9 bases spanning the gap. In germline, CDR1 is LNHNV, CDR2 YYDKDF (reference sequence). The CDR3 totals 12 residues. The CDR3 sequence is CATSREGEGQYF. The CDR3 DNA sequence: TGTGCCACCAGCAGAGAAGGAGAGGGGCAGTACTTC.

The CDR3 DNA sequence: TGCAGTGCTGCTCTTACTAGCGGGAGCACAGATACGCAGTATTTT. Protein: CSAALTSGSTDTQYF. The V gene is TRBV20-1, the J gene TRBJ2-3; TRBD2 matches 9 bases. V was clipped by 5 bases and J by 0 bases; unmatched bases: 6. CDR3 length: 15 residues. The germline V gene encodes CDR1 DFQATT and CDR2 SNEGSKA (reference sequence).

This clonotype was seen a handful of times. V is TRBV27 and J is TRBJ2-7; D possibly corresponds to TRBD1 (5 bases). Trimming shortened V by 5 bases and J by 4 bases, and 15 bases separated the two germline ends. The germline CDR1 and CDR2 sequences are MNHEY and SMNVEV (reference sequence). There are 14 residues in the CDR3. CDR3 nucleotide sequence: TGTGCCAGCAGTCGAATACCAGGGATTTACGAGCAGTACTTC. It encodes CASSRIPGIYEQYF.

The CDR3 protein is CSARDNQYNEQFF. DNA of the CDR3: TGCAGTGCTAGAGATAACCAGTACAATGAGCAGTTCTTC. The rearrangement links TRBV20-1 to TRBJ2-1; D not resolved. Germline lookup yields CDR1 DFQATT and CDR2 SNEGSKA (reference sequence). Trimming took 0 bases from V and 4 from J, leaving 7 bases between them. This CDR3 has 13 amino acids.

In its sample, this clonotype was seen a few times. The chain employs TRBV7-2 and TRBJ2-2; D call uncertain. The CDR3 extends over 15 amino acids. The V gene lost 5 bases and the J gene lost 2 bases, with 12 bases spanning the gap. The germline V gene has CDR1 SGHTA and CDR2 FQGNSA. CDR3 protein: CASSPRFHNTGELFF. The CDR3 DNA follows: TGTGCCAGCAGCCCCCGCTTCCACAACACCGGGGAGCTGTTTTTT.

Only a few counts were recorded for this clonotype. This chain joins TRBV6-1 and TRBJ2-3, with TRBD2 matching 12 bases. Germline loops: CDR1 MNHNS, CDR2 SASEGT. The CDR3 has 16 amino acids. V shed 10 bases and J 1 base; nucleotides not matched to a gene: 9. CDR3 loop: CATRGLAGYRTDTQYF. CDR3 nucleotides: TGTGCCACCCGAGGACTAGCGGGATATCGCACAGATACGCAGTATTTT.

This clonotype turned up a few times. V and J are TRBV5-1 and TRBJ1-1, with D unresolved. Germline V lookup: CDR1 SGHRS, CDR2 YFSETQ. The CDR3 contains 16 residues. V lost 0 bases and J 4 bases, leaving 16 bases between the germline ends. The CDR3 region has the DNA TGCGCCAGCAGCTTGGATGGGTCTTCCCGGGGCACTGAAGCTTTCTTT. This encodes CASSLDGSSRGTEAFF.

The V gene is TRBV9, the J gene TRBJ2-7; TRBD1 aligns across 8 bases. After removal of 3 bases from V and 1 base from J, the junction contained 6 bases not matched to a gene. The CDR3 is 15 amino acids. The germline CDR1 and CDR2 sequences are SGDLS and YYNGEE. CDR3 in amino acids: CASSDDDRGSYEQYF. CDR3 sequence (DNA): TGTGCCAGCAGCGACGACGACAGGGGATCCTACGAGCAGTACTTC.

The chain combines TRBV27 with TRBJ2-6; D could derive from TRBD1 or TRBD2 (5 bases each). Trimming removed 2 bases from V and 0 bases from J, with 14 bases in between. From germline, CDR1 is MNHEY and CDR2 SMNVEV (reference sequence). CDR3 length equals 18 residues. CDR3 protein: CASSLLPGTFSGANVLTF. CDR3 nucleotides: TGTGCCAGCAGTTTACTCCCGGGGACCTTCTCTGGGGCCAACGTCCTGACTTTC. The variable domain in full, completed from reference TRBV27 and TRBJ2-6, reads EAQVTQNPRYLITVTGKKLTVTCSQNMNHEYMSWYRQDPGLGLRQIYYSMNVEVTDKGDVPEGYKVSRKEKRNFPLILESPSPNQTSLYFCASSLLPGTFSGANVLTFGAGSRLTVL.

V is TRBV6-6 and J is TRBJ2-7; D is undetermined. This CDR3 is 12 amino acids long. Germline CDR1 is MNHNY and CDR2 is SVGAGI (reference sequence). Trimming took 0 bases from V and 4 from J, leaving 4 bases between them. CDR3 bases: TGTGCCAGCAGTTACTCGAAATACGAGCAGTACTTC. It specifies CASSYSKYEQYF.

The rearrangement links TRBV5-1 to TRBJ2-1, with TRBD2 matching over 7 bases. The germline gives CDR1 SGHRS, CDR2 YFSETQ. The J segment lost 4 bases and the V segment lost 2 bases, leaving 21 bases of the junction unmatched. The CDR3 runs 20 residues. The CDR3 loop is CASSLHDPSGARGSYNEQFF. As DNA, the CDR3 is TGCGCCAGCAGCTTACACGACCCCAGCGGGGCCCGGGGGTCTTACAATGAGCAGTTCTTC.

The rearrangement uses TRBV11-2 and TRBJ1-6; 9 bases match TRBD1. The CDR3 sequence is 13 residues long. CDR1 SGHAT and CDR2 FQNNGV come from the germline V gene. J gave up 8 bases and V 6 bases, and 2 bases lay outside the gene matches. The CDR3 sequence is CASRRQGDSPLHF. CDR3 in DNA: TGTGCCAGCAGGCGACAGGGGGATTCACCCCTCCACTTT. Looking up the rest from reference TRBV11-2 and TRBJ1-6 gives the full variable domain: EAGVAQSPRYKIIEKRQSVAFWCNPISGHATLYWYQQILGQGPKLLIQFQNNGVVDDSQLPKDRFSAERLKGVDSTLKIQPAKLEDSAVYLCASRRQGDSPLHFGNGTRLTVT.

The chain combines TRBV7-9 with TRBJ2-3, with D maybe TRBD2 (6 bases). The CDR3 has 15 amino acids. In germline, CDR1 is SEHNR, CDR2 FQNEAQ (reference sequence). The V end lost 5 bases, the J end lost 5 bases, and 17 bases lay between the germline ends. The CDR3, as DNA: TGTGCCAGCAGCGAGCTGGGGGGTCGTGTAGATACGCAGTATTTT. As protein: CASSELGGRVDTQYF.

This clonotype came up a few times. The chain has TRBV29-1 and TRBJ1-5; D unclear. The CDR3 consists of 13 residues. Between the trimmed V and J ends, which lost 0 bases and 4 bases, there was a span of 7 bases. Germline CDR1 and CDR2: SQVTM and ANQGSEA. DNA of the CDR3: TGCAGCGTTGAAGAGGGAATGAATCAGCCCCAGCATTTT. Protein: CSVEEGMNQPQHF.

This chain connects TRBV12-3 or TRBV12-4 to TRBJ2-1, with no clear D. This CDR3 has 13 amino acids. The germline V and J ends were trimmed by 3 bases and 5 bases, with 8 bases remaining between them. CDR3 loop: CASSFTTDNEQFF. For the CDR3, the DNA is TGTGCCAGCAGTTTCACGACTGACAATGAGCAGTTCTTC.

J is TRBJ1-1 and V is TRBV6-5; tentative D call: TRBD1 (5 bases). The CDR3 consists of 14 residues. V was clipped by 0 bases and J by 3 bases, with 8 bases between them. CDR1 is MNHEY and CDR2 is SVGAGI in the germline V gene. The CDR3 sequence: CASSYSQGDTEAFF. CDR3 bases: TGTGCCAGCAGTTACTCCCAAGGGGACACTGAAGCTTTCTTT.

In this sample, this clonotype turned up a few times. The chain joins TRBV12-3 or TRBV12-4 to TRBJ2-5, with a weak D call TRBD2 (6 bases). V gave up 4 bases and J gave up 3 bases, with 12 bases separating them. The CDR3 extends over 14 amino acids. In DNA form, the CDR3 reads TGTGCCAGCAGTTCTCCCCGCGGGAAAGAGACCCAGTACTTC. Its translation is CASSSPRGKETQYF.

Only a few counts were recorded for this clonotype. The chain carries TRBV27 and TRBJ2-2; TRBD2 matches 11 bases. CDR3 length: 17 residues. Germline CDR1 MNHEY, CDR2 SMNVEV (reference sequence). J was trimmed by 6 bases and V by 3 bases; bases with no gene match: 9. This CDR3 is CASSFPVGSGRAGELFF. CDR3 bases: TGTGCCAGCAGTTTCCCAGTGGGTAGCGGGAGGGCCGGGGAGCTGTTTTTT.

CDR3 in amino acids: CASSLVSGGGTDTQYF. As DNA, the CDR3 is TGCGCCAGCAGCTTGGTCTCCGGGGGCGGCACAGATACGCAGTATTTT. V is TRBV5-1 and J is TRBJ2-3, with D possibly called TRBD1 or TRBD2 (6 bases each). Germline lookup yields CDR1 SGHRS and CDR2 YFSETQ. V lost 0 bases and J 1 base, leaving 12 bases between the germline ends. CDR3 length: 16 amino acids. Full variable domain (rest looked up from reference TRBV5-1 and TRBJ2-3): KAGVTQTPRYLIKTRGQQVTLSCSPISGHRSVSWYQQTPGQGLQFLFEYFSETQRNKGNFPGRFSGRQFSNSRSEMNVSTLELGDSALYLCASSLVSGGGTDTQYFGPGTRLTVL.

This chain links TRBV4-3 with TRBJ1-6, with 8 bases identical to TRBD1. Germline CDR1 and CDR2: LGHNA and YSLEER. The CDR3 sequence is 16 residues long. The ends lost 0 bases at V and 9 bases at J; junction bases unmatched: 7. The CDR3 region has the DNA TGCGCCAGCAGCCAAGATAGCAGGGGGCGGTTTTCACCCCTCCACTTT. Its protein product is CASSQDSRGRFSPLHF.

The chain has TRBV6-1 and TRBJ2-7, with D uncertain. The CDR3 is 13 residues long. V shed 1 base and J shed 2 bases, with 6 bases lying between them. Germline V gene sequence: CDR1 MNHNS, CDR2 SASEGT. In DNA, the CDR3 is TGTGCCAGCAGTGAAGTCGGCACCTACGAGCAGTACTTC. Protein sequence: CASSEVGTYEQYF.

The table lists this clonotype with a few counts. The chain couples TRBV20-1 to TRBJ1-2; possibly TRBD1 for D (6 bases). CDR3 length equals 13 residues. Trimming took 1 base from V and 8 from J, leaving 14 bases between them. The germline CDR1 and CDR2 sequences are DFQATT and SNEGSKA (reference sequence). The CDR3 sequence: CSARGGAQGGYTF. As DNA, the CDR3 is TGCAGTGCTAGAGGGGGGGCGCAAGGCGGCTACACCTTC.

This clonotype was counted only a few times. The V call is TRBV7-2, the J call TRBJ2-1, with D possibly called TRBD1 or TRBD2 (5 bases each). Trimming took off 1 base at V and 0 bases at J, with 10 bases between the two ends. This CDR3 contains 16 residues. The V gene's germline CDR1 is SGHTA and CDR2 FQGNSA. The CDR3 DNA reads TGTGCCAGCAGCTTAGATGGGACGGGCTCCTACAATGAGCAGTTCTTC. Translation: CASSLDGTGSYNEQFF.

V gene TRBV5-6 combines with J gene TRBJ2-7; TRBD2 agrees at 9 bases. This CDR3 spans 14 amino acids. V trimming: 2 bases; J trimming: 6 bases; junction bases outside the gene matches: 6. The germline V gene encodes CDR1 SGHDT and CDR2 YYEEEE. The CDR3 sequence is CASSFLGTSREQYF. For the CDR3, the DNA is TGTGCCAGCAGCTTTTTAGGGACTAGCCGCGAGCAGTACTTC. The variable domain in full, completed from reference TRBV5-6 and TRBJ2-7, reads DAGVTQSPTHLIKTRGQQVTLRCSPKSGHDTVSWYQQALGQGPQFIFQYYEEEERQRGNFPDRFSGHQFPNYSSELNVNALLLGDSALYLCASSFLGTSREQYFGPGTRLTVT.

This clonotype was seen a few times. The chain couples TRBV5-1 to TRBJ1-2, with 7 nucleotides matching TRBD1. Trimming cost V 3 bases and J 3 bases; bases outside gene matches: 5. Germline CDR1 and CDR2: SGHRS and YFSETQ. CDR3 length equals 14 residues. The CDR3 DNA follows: TGCGCCAGCAGCTCTAGCAGGGGGGACTATGGCTACACCTTC. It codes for CASSSSRGDYGYTF. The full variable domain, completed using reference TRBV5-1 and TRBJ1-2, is KAGVTQTPRYLIKTRGQQVTLSCSPISGHRSVSWYQQTPGQGLQFLFEYFSETQRNKGNFPGRFSGRQFSNSRSEMNVSTLELGDSALYLCASSSSRGDYGYTFGSGTRLTVV.

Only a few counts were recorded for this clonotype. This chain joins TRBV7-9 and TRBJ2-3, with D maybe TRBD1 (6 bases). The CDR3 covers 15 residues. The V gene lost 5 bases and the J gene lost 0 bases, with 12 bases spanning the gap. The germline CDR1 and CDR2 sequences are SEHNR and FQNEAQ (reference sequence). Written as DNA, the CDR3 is TGTGCCAGCAGCCCGGGACATACTAGCACAGATACGCAGTATTTT. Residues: CASSPGHTSTDTQYF.